The clone carrying this TCR beta chain was counted only a few times. What it recognizes is unknown. The time point denotes: pretreatment peripheral blood. These data are taken from a study of PD-L1 blockade in urothelial cancer. Looking at the study overall: A median blood sample held around 130,000 T cells and 80,000 or so unique TCRs. Overall study findings and caveats: Greater 3-week expansion of tumor-associated blood clones was recorded for durable-benefit patients.

TCRdb's copy holds only in-frame clones and misses some; the assay was immunoSEQ multiplex PCR. Here the sample spans approximately 48,000 clones, 70% to 90% being singletons. Germline V gives CDR1 SGHRS, CDR2 YFSETQ. The germline V and J ends were trimmed by 5 bases and 8 bases, with 20 bases remaining between them. This CDR3 is 15 amino acids long. Sequenced here: PBMCs, sampled around atezolizumab (anti-PD-L1) treatment. This clonotype was sampled from a woman aged 55 to 70 with urothelial cancer. This chain uses TRBV5-1 with TRBJ2-1; D may be TRBD2 (7 bases). CDR3 bases: TGCGCCAGCAGACCCGGTGGGGGGGCTATCGATGAGCAGTTCTTC. Residues: CASRPGGGAIDEQFF.